This T cell receptor beta chain was retrieved from a study of T cells in Graves' hyperthyroidism and ophthalmopathy. General observations from the study: Progression to ophthalmopathy was predicted a median of 6.5 months early.

The table lists this clonotype with many counts. What it binds is unknown. Diagnoses were established using clinical symptoms, serum thyroxine and TRAb, thyroid ultrasound and orbital computed tomography. Amplification targeted TCR beta CDR3 regions from RNA transcripts. HTBI primers were employed in a first-round RT-PCR of the TCR CDR3. TCRdb itself ran the multiplex PCR reads through MiXCR, one entry per CDR3 protein. This table holds under 350,000 distinct CDR3 sequences, more than 15% found once. This CDR3 spans 15 amino acids. The V gene's germline CDR1 is SEHNR and CDR2 FQNEAQ (reference sequence). Deletions cut 2 bases from V and 0 bases from J, with 9 bases between.

The receptor was derived from a woman in her sixties or seventies with Graves' ophthalmopathy. Sequenced: blood. The chain has TRBV7-9 and TRBJ2-3; D unresolved. The CDR3 sequence: CASSLLAQSTDTQYF. Written as DNA, the CDR3 is TGTGCCAGCAGCTTACTCGCTCAAAGCACAGATACGCAGTATTTT.